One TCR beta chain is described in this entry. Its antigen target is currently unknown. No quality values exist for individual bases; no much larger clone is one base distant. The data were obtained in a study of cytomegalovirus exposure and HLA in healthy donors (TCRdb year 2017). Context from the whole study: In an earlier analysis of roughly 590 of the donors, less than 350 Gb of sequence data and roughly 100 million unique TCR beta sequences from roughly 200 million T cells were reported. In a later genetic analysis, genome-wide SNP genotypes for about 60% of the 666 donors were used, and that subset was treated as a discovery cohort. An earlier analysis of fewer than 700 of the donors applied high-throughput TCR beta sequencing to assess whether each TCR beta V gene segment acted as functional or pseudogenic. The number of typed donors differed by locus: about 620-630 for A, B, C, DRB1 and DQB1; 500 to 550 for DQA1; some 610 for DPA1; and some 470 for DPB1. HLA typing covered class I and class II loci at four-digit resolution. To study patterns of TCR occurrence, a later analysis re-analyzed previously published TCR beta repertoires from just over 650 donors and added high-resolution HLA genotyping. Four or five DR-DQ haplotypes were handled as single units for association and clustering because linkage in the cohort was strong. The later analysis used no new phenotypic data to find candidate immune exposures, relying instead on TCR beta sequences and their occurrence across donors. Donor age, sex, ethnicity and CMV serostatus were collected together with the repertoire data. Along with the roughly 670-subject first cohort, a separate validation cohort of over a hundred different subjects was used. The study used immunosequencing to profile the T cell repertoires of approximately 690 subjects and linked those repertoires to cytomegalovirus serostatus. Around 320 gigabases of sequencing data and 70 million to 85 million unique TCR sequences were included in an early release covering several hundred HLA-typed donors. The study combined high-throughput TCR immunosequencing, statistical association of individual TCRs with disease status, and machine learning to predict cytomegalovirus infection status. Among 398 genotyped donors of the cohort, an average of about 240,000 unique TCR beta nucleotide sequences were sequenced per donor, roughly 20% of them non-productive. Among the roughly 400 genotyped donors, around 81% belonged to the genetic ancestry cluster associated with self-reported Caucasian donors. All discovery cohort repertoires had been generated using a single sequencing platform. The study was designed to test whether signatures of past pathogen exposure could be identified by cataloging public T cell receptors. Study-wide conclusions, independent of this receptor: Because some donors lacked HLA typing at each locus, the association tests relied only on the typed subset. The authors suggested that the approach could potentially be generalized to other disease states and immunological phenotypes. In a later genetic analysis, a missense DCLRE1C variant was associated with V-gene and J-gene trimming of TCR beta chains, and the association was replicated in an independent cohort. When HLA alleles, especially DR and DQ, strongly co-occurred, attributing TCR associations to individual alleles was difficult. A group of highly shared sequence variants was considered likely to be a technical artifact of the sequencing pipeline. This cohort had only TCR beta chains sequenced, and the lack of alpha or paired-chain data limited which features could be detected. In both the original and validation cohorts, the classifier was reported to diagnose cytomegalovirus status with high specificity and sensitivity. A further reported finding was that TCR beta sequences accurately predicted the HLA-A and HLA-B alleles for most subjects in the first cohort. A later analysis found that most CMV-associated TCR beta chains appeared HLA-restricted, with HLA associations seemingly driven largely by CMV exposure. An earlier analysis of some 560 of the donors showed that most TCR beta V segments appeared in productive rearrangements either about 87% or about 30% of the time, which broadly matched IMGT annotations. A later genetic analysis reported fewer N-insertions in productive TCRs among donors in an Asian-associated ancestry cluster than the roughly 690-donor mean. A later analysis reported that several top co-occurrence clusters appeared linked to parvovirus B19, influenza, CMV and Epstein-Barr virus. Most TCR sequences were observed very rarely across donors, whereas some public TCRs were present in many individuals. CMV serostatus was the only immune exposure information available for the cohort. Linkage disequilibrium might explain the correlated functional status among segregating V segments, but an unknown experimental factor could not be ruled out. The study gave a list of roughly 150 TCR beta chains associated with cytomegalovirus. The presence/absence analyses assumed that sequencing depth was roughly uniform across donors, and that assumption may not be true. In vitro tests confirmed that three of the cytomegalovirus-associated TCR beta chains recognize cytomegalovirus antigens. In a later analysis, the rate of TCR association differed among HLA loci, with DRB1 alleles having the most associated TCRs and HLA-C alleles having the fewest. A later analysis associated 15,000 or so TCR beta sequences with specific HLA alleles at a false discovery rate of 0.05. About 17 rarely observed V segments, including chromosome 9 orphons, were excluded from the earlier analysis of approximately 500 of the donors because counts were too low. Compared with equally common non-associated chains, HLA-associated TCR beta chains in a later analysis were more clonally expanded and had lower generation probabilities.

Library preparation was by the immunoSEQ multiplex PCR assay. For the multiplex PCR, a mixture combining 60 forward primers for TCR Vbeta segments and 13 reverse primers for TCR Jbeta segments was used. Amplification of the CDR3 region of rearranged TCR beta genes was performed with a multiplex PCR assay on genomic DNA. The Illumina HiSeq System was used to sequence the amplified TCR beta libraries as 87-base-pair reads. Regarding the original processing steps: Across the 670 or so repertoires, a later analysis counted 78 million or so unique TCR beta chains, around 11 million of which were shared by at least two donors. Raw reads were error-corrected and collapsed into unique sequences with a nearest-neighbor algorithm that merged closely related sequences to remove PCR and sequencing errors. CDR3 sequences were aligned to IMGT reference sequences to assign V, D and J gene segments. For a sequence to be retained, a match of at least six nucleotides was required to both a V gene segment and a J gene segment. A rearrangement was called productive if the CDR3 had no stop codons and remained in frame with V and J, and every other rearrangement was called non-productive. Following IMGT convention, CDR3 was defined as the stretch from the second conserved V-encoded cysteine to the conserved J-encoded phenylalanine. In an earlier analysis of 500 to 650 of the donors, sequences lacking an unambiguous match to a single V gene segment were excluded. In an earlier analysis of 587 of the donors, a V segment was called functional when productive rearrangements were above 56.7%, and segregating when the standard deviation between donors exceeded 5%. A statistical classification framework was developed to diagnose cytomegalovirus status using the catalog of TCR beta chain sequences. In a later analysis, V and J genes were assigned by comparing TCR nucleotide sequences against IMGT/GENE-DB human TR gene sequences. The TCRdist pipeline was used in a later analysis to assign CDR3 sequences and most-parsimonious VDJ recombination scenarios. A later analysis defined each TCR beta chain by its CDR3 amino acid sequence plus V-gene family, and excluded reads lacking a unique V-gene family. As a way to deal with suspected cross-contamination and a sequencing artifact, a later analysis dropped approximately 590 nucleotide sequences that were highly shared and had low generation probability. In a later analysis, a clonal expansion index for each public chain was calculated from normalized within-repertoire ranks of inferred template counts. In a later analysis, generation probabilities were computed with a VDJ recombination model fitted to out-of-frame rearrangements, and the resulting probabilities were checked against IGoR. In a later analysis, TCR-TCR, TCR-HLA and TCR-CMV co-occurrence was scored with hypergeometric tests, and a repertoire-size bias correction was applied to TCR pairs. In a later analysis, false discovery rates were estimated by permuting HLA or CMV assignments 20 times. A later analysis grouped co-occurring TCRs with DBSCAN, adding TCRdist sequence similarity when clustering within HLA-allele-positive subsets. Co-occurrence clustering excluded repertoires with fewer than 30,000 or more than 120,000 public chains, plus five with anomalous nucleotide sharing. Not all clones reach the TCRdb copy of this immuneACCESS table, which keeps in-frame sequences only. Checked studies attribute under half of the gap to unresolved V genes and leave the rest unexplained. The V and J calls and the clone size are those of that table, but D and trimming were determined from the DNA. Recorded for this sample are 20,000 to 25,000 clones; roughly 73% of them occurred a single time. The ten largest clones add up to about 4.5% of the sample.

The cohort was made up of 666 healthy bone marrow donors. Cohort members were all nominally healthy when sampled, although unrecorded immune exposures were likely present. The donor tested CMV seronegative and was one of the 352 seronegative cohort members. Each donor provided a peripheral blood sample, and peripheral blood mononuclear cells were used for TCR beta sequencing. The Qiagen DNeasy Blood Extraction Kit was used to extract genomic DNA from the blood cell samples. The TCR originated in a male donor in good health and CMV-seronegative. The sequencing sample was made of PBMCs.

The CDR3 protein sequence reads: CAIRQGGSATEAFF. The DNA reads as follows: TGTGCCATCCGACAGGGGGGGTCGGCCACTGAAGCTTTCTTT. The rearrangement combines TRBV28 with TRBJ1-1, with 9 middle bases fitting TRBD1. Measured from the cysteine to the phenylalanine, the CDR3 is 14 residues long. Kept here is only the CDR3 DNA, which spans 42 bases and is read in frame from base 1. Trimming removed 10 bases from V and 4 bases from J; the gene matches leave 10 bases unexplained. The germline V gene encodes CDR1 MDHEN and CDR2 SYDVKM.